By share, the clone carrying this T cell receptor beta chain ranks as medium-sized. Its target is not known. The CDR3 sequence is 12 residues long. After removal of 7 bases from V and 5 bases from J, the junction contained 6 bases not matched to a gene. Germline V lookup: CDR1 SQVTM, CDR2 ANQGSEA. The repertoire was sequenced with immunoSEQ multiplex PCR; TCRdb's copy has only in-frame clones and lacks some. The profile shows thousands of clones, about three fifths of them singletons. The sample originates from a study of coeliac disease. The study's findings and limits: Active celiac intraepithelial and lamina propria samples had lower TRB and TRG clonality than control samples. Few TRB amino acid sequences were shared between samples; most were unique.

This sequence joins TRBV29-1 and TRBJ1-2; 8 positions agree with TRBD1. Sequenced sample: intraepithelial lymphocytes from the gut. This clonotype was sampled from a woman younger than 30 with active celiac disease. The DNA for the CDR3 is TGCAGCGGGGAAACAGGGGGGTATGGCTACACCTTC. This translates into CSGETGGYGYTF. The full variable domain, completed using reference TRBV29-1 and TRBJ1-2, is SAVISQKPSRDICQRGTSLTIQCQVDSQVTMMFWYRQQPGQSLTLIATANQGSEATYESGFVIDKFPISRPNLTFSTLTVSNMSPEDSSIYLCSGETGGYGYTFGSGTRLTVV.